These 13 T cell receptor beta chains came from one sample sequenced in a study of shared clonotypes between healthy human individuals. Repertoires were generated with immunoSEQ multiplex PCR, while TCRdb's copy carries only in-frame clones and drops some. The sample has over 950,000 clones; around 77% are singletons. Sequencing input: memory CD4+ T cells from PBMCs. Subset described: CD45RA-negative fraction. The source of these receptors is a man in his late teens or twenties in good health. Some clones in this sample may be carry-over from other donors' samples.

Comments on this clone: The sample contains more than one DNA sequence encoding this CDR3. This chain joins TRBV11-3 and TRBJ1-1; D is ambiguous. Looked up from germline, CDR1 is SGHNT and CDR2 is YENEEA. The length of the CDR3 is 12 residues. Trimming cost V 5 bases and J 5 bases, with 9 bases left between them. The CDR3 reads CASSLSGTEAFF. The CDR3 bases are TGTGCCAGCAGCCTGAGTGGGACTGAAGCTTTCTTT. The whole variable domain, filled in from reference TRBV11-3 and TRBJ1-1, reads EAGVVQSPRYKIIEKKQPVAFWCNPISGHNTLYWYLQNLGQGPELLIRYENEEAVDDSQLPKDRFSAERLKGVDSTLKIQPAELGDSAVYLCASSLSGTEAFFGQGTRLTVV.

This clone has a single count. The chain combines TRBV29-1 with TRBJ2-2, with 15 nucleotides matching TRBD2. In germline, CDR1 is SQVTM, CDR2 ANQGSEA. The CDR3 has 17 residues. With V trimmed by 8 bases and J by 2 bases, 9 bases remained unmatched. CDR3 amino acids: CSLCGTSGRNNTGELFF. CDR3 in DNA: TGCAGCCTCTGTGGGACTAGCGGGAGGAACAACACCGGGGAGCTGTTTTTT.

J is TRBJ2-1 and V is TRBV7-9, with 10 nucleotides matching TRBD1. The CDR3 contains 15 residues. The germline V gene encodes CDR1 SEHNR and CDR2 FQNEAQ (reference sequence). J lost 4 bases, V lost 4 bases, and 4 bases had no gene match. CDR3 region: CASSSGQGGYNEQFF. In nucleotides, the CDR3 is TGTGCCAGCAGCTCTGGACAGGGGGGTTACAATGAGCAGTTCTTC.

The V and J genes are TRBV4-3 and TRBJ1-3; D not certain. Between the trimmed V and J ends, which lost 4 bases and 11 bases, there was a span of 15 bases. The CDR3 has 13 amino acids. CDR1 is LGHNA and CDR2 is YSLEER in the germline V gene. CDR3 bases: TGCGCCAGCAGCCTCATCCTGGGTTTGTCCATATATTTT. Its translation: CASSLILGLSIYF.

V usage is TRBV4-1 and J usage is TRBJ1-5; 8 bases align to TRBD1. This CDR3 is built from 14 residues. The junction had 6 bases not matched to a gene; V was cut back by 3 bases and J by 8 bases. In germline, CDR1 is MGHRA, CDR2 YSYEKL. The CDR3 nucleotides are TGCGCCAGCAGCCAGCCGGGACAGGAAAAGCCCCAGCATTTT. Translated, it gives CASSQPGQEKPQHF.

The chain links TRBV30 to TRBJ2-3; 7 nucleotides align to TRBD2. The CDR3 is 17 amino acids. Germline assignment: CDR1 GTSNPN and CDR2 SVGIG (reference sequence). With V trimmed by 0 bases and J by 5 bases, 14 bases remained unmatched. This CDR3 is CAWSVQSGDLRKDTQYF. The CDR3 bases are TGTGCCTGGAGTGTACAGAGCGGGGACCTCCGAAAAGATACGCAGTATTTT.

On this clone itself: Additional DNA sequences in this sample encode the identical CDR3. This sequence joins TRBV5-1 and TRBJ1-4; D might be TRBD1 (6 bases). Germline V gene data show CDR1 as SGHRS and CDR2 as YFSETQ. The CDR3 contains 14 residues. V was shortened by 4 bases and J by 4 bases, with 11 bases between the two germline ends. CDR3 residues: CASSPGHSNEKLFF. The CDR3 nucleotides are TGCGCCAGCAGCCCGGGACACAGTAATGAAAAACTGTTTTTT.

This chain's CDR3 is CASSLGRSGGELFF. In DNA form, the CDR3 reads TGTGCCAGCAGCTTAGGGAGGAGCGGTGGGGAGCTGTTTTTT. V is TRBV7-9 and J is TRBJ2-2; weak D call: TRBD2 (5 bases). This CDR3 spans 14 amino acids. The germline V gene has CDR1 SEHNR and CDR2 FQNEAQ (reference sequence). V shed 1 base and J shed 8 bases, with 11 bases lying between them.

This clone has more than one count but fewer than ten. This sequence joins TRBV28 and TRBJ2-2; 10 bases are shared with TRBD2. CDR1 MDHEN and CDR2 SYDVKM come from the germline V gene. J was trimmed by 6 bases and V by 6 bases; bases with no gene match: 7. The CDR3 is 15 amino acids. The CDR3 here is CASSYSGRGAGELFF. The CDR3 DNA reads TGTGCCAGCAGCTACAGCGGGAGGGGGGCCGGGGAGCTGTTTTTT.

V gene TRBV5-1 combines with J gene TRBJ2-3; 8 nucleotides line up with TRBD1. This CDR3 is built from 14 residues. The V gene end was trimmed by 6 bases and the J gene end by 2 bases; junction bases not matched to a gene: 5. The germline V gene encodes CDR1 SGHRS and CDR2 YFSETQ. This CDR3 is CASTDRGPTDTQYF. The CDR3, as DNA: TGCGCCAGCACTGACAGGGGTCCCACAGATACGCAGTATTTT.

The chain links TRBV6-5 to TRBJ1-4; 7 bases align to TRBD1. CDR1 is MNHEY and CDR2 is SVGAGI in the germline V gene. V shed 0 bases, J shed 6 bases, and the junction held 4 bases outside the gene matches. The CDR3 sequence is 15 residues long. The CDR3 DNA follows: TGTGCCAGCAGTTACTCGTCGCAGGGGGATGAAAAACTGTTTTTT. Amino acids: CASSYSSQGDEKLFF.

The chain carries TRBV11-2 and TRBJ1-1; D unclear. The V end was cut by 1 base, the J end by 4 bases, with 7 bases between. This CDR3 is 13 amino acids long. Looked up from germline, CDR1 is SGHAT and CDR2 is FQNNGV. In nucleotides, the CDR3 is TGTGCCAGCAGCTTAGTGGGTAGCACTGAAGCTTTCTTT. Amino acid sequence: CASSLVGSTEAFF. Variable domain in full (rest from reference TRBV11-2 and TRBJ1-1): EAGVAQSPRYKIIEKRQSVAFWCNPISGHATLYWYQQILGQGPKLLIQFQNNGVVDDSQLPKDRFSAERLKGVDSTLKIQPAKLEDSAVYLCASSLVGSTEAFFGQGTRLTVV.

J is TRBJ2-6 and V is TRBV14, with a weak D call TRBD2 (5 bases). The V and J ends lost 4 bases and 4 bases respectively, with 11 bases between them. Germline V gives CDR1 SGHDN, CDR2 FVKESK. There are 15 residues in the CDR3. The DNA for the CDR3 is TGTGCCAGCAGCCGATCCACGGGGGGGGCCAACGTCCTGACTTTC. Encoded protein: CASSRSTGGANVLTF.